This passage covers 26 T cell receptor beta chains from one sample sequenced in a study of control samples from healthy donors and cancer patients. Clones were sequenced by immunoSEQ multiplex PCR, and TCRdb holds only the in-frame ones, with some missing. This table has 55,000 to 70,000 clones, 85% to 95% appearing once. Input material: PBMCs. Receptors were obtained from a man aged 25-45 years with colorectal cancer.

The chain uses TRBV4-2 and TRBJ1-1, with TRBD1 matching 7 bases. From germline, CDR1 is LGHNA and CDR2 YNFKEQ. The CDR3 has 14 amino acids. V dropped 2 bases and J dropped 6; count of bases not matched to a gene: 6. The CDR3 DNA reads as TGTGCCAGCAGCCAAAACAGGGGTGGAGCTGAAGCTTTCTTT. It is translated as CASSQNRGGAEAFF.

This clone was counted a single time. The chain links TRBV4-3 to TRBJ2-1; possible D gene TRBD1, 6 bases. The CDR3 spans 15 residues. The V end was cut by 5 bases, the J end by 9 bases, with 20 bases between. CDR1 is LGHNA and CDR2 is YSLEER in the germline V gene. The CDR3 DNA sequence: TGCGCCAGCAGCGAAAACCACAGGGTAAAGGTTGAGCAGTTCTTC. Its translation is CASSENHRVKVEQFF.

This clone was found once. V gene TRBV12-3 or TRBV12-4 combines with J gene TRBJ2-5; D is ambiguous. The CDR3 length is 13 residues. Trimming took off 3 bases at V and 2 bases at J, with 7 bases between the two ends. In DNA form, the CDR3 reads TGTGCCAGCAGTTTCAGAGAGCAAGAGACCCAGTACTTC. This encodes CASSFREQETQYF.

This clone was recorded a few times. The chain is built from TRBV13 and TRBJ2-3, with 7 bases lining up with TRBD1. V gave up 4 bases and J gave up 5 bases; unmatched junction bases: 6. Per the germline V gene, CDR1 is PRHDT and CDR2 is FYEKMQ (reference sequence). The CDR3 spans 14 residues. This CDR3 is CASSSQGEVDTQYF. CDR3 nucleotides: TGTGCCAGCAGCTCCCAGGGGGAAGTAGATACGCAGTATTTT.

The chain is built from TRBV19 and TRBJ2-4; no firm D call. The CDR3 has 14 residues. The germline V gene encodes CDR1 LNHDA and CDR2 SQIVND (reference sequence). V shed 4 bases and J shed 0 bases, with 7 bases lying between them. CDR3 DNA: TGTGCCAGTAGTAGAGAACTAGCCAAAAACATTCAGTACTTC. Translating it yields CASSRELAKNIQYF.

The chain has TRBV5-1 and TRBJ2-1; D unresolved. Germline assignment: CDR1 SGHRS and CDR2 YFSETQ. The CDR3 length is 14 residues. V lost 3 bases and J lost 5, with 12 bases in between. This CDR3 reads CASSYNRLNNEQFF. The CDR3 DNA is TGCGCCAGCAGCTATAACCGGCTAAACAATGAGCAGTTCTTC.

The table lists this clone with a count of one. The chain carries TRBV12-3 or TRBV12-4 and TRBJ1-1; D ambiguous. Deletions cut 6 bases from V and 3 bases from J, with 11 bases between. The CDR3 sequence is 13 residues long. CDR3 DNA: TGTGCCAGCAGCTACCTTAGGGACACTGAAGCTTTCTTT. As protein: CASSYLRDTEAFF.

The chain recombines TRBV5-4 with TRBJ2-5; no clear D. Trimming removed 5 bases at V and 3 bases at J, with 14 bases between. The CDR3 sequence is 14 residues long. Per germline, CDR1 SGHNT and CDR2 YYREEE (reference sequence). The CDR3 reads CASRQEQREETQYF. The CDR3 bases are TGTGCCAGCAGGCAGGAGCAACGGGAAGAGACCCAGTACTTC.

This rearrangement joins TRBV5-1 to TRBJ2-7, with D perhaps given as TRBD1 or TRBD2 (5 bases each). This CDR3 has 14 residues. Germline lookup yields CDR1 SGHRS and CDR2 YFSETQ. V shed 4 bases and J shed 0 bases, with 11 bases lying between them. In DNA, the CDR3 is TGCGCCAGCAGCCCGGGACCAAGCTCCTACGAGCAGTACTTC. Its translation is CASSPGPSSYEQYF.

This chain links TRBV18 with TRBJ2-1, with D uncertain. CDR3 length: 15 residues. Trimming removed 0 bases from V and 5 bases from J, with 11 bases in between. The germline CDR1 and CDR2 sequences are KGHSH and LQKENI. This CDR3 is CASSPPIGQHNEQFF. The DNA for the CDR3 is TGTGCCAGCTCACCACCGATCGGCCAGCACAATGAGCAGTTCTTC.

The rearrangement links TRBV5-4 to TRBJ2-1; D not certain. The CDR3 spans 17 residues. Germline assignment: CDR1 SGHNT and CDR2 YYREEE (reference sequence). Trimming shortened V by 2 bases and J by 4 bases, and 19 bases separated the two germline ends. CDR3 residues: CASSLTGGQQYYNEQFF. CDR3 nucleotide sequence: TGTGCCAGCAGCTTAACCGGTGGGCAGCAATATTACAATGAGCAGTTCTTC. The complete variable domain, with remaining parts taken from reference TRBV5-4 and TRBJ2-1, reads ETGVTQSPTHLIKTRGQQVTLRCSSQSGHNTVSWYQQALGQGPQFIFQYYREEENGRGNFPPRFSGLQFPNYSSELNVNALELDDSALYLCASSLTGGQQYYNEQFFGPGTRLTVL.

The chain combines TRBV2 with TRBJ1-5, with D uncertain. The CDR3 sequence is 13 residues long. Trimming stripped 3 bases from V and 4 bases from J, with 7 bases between. Germline CDR1 SNHLY, CDR2 FYNNEI. CDR3 loop: CASSEERNQPQHF. CDR3 bases: TGTGCCAGCAGTGAGGAGAGGAATCAGCCCCAGCATTTT.

The V gene is TRBV6-2 or TRBV6-3, the J gene TRBJ2-3; weak D call: TRBD2 (6 bases). With 5 bases removed from V and 7 bases from J, the gap between germline ends came to 19 bases. Germline CDR1 reads MNHEY; CDR2 reads SVGEGT. The CDR3 consists of 15 residues. The CDR3 DNA follows: TGTGCCAGCAGTCAGTCCGGGACTCTAGGCTATACGCAGTATTTT. It yields the protein CASSQSGTLGYTQYF.

This chain links TRBV4-1 with TRBJ2-1, with unresolved D. The CDR3 contains 15 residues. V lost 0 bases, J lost 4 bases, and 10 bases lay in between. Per germline, CDR1 MGHRA and CDR2 YSYEKL. The CDR3 region is CASSQDGPMYNEQFF. The CDR3 region has the DNA TGCGCCAGCAGCCAAGATGGGCCAATGTACAATGAGCAGTTCTTC.

The CDR3 reads CASSWNRGRRGEQFF. As DNA, the CDR3 is TGTGCCAGCAGCTGGAACAGGGGCCGGAGGGGTGAGCAGTTCTTC. V and J are TRBV7-2 and TRBJ2-1, with D perhaps TRBD1 (7 bases). The CDR3 is 15 amino acids. Germline-derived CDR1 and CDR2 are SGHTA and FQGNSA. Deletions cut 4 bases from V and 9 bases from J, with 19 bases between.

CDR3: CAWRDSRTDTQYF. DNA of the CDR3: TGTGCCTGGAGGGACAGCCGCACAGATACGCAGTATTTT. J is TRBJ2-3 and V is TRBV2; tentatively, D is TRBD1 (7 bases). Germline V gives CDR1 SNHLY, CDR2 FYNNEI. Trimming took off 11 bases at V and 1 base at J, with 13 bases between the two ends. This CDR3 is built from 13 residues.

The chain has TRBV5-6 and TRBJ2-3; D is ambiguous. The CDR3 is 15 amino acids. V was clipped by 1 base and J by 6 bases, with 15 bases between them. The germline gives CDR1 SGHDT, CDR2 YYEEEE. CDR3 loop: CASSLIDVQLDTQYF. The CDR3 region has the DNA TGTGCCAGCAGCTTGATCGATGTTCAATTGGATACGCAGTATTTT. Full variable domain (remainder filled in from reference TRBV5-6 and TRBJ2-3): DAGVTQSPTHLIKTRGQQVTLRCSPKSGHDTVSWYQQALGQGPQFIFQYYEEEERQRGNFPDRFSGHQFPNYSSELNVNALLLGDSALYLCASSLIDVQLDTQYFGPGTRLTVL.

This clone has a single count. V gene TRBV10-2 combines with J gene TRBJ1-2; 7 bases are shared with TRBD1. The CDR3 runs to 11 residues. V lost 11 bases, J lost 10 bases, and 10 bases stayed unmatched. Per the germline V gene, CDR1 is WSHSY and CDR2 is SAAADI. The CDR3 bases are TGCGCCCTCCTTCGAGGGGGCGTCTACACCTTC. Its translation: CALLRGGVYTF.

The chain links TRBV19 to TRBJ1-1, with D possibly being TRBD1 (6 bases). This CDR3 region has 16 residues. Per germline, CDR1 LNHDA and CDR2 SQIVND (reference sequence). V was shortened by 0 bases and J by 1 base, with 12 bases between the two germline ends. Here the CDR3 DNA reads TGTGCCAGTAGTATAGATCAGTCGGGACAGAACACTGAAGCTTTCTTT. This encodes CASSIDQSGQNTEAFF.

The chain links TRBV19 to TRBJ1-1; possible D gene TRBD1, 5 bases. CDR1 and CDR2 from the germline V gene are LNHDA and SQIVND (reference sequence). V was clipped by 7 bases and J by 1 base, with 10 bases between them. This CDR3 has 13 amino acids. Here the CDR3 reads CASNRRGNTEAFF. The CDR3 nucleotides read TGTGCCAGTAACCGTAGGGGGAACACTGAAGCTTTCTTT. The variable domain in full, completed from reference TRBV19 and TRBJ1-1, reads DGGITQSPKYLFRKEGQNVTLSCEQNLNHDAMYWYRQDPGQGLRLIYYSQIVNDFQKGDIAEGYSVSREKKESFPLTVTSAQKNPTAFYLCASNRRGNTEAFFGQGTRLTVV.

This sequence joins TRBV5-5 and TRBJ2-7, with 7 bases matching TRBD2. The CDR3 has 17 residues. Germline assignment: CDR1 SGHKS and CDR2 YYEKEE (reference sequence). Trimming at V came to 4 bases and at J to 1 base, leaving 14 bases not matched to a gene. In DNA, the CDR3 is TGTGCCAGCAGCCTCTCCCCAGGCGGGGGAATTTCCTACGAGCAGTACTTC. This gives the protein CASSLSPGGGISYEQYF.

This chain links TRBV5-1 with TRBJ2-7, with 7 bases that match TRBD1. Losses at the gene ends were 3 bases for V and 3 bases for J; bases not matched to a gene: 6. Germline assignment: CDR1 SGHRS and CDR2 YFSETQ. The CDR3 runs 14 residues. This CDR3 reads CASSSPGQSYEQYF. DNA of the CDR3: TGCGCCAGCAGCTCGCCGGGACAGAGCTACGAGCAGTACTTC.

The J gene is TRBJ2-7, the V gene TRBV5-6, with a tentative D call TRBD2 (5 bases). This CDR3 region has 14 residues. V shed 0 bases and J shed 3 bases, with 10 bases lying between them. Germline assignment: CDR1 SGHDT and CDR2 YYEEEE. The CDR3 is CASSLGTVFYEQYV. The CDR3 DNA is TGTGCCAGCAGCTTGGGGACTGTTTTCTACGAGCAGTACGTC.

The chain couples TRBV10-1 to TRBJ2-3; no clear D. Trimming took 3 bases from V and 1 from J, leaving 20 bases between them. The CDR3 sequence is 18 residues long. Germline CDR1 WNHNN, CDR2 SYGVQD (reference sequence). CDR3 DNA: TGCGCCAGCAGTGAAACTGGTGCCCGGCTCGGGCGCACAGATACGCAGTATTTT. It specifies CASSETGARLGRTDTQYF.

The J gene is TRBJ2-2, the V gene TRBV5-4; 8 bases match TRBD2. The CDR3 is made up of 14 amino acids. CDR1 is SGHNT, CDR2 YYREEE, per germline (reference sequence). Unmatched junction bases numbered 5, after V lost 4 bases and J lost 6 bases. CDR3 coding DNA: TGTGCCAGCAGCCCACCGGGGGGGCCCGGGGAGCTGTTTTTT. This gives the protein CASSPPGGPGELFF. The full variable domain, its missing parts supplied by reference TRBV5-4 and TRBJ2-2, is ETGVTQSPTHLIKTRGQQVTLRCSSQSGHNTVSWYQQALGQGPQFIFQYYREEENGRGNFPPRFSGLQFPNYSSELNVNALELDDSALYLCASSPPGGPGELFFGEGSRLTVL.

V and J are TRBV30 and TRBJ2-1; no reliable D call. V dropped 2 bases and J dropped 2 bases, with 7 bases sitting between them. The V gene's germline CDR1 is GTSNPN and CDR2 SVGIG (reference sequence). The CDR3 runs 13 residues. CDR3 DNA sequence: TGTGCCTGGAGTCCCGGGCCCTACAATGAGCAGTTCTTC. Translated, it gives CAWSPGPYNEQFF.